One sample yielded the 24 T cell receptor beta chains listed below, sequenced in a study of yellow fever vaccine responses in identical twins. Via MiXCR, TCRdb re-called the RT-PCR reads, giving one row per CDR3 protein. The table has about 19,000 distinct CDR3 sequences, 65% to 75% seen once. Sequences were derived from T cells from blood (PBMCs), unsorted or a sorted subset (not recorded which), sampled before or after yellow fever vaccination (not recorded which). Receptors originate from a woman between 18 and 29 years old who received the yellow fever vaccine.

The chain uses TRBV29-1 and TRBJ2-1, with 8 bases fitting TRBD1. The germline V gene has CDR1 SQVTM and CDR2 ANQGSEA. With V trimmed by 4 bases and J by 9 bases, 8 bases remained unmatched. The CDR3 is 13 amino acids. The CDR3 sequence: CSVARTGNAEQFF. The CDR3 nucleotides read TGCAGCGTTGCCAGGACAGGGAATGCTGAGCAGTTCTTC.

The gene calls are TRBV29-1 and TRBJ1-1; TRBD1 is a possible D gene (5 bases). Germline-derived CDR1 and CDR2 are SQVTM and ANQGSEA. The CDR3 extends over 13 amino acids. V lost 7 bases and J 7 bases, leaving 19 bases between the germline ends. The CDR3 nucleotides are TGCAGCGGCGTGTGGGGGGGACGGGGTGAAGCTTTCTTT. This gives the protein CSGVWGGRGEAFF. The whole variable domain, remainder taken from reference TRBV29-1 and TRBJ1-1, is SAVISQKPSRDICQRGTSLTIQCQVDSQVTMMFWYRQQPGQSLTLIATANQGSEATYESGFVIDKFPISRPNLTFSTLTVSNMSPEDSSIYLCSGVWGGRGEAFFGQGTRLTVV.

V is TRBV11-3 and J is TRBJ1-3; no clear D. CDR1 and CDR2 from the germline V gene are SGHNT and YENEEA. The CDR3 is made up of 14 amino acids. V was clipped by 3 bases and J by 6 bases, with 12 bases between them. The chain's CDR3 is CASSFSQSQNTIYF. The DNA of the CDR3 is TGTGCCAGCAGCTTTTCACAGAGCCAAAACACCATATATTTT. The whole variable domain, filled in from reference TRBV11-3 and TRBJ1-3, reads EAGVVQSPRYKIIEKKQPVAFWCNPISGHNTLYWYLQNLGQGPELLIRYENEEAVDDSQLPKDRFSAERLKGVDSTLKIQPAELGDSAVYLCASSFSQSQNTIYFGEGSWLTVV.

The chain has TRBV20-1 and TRBJ1-5; unclear D gene. Looked up from germline, CDR1 is DFQATT and CDR2 is SNEGSKA (reference sequence). The CDR3 is 13 residues long. The V end lost 5 bases, the J end lost 6 bases, and 14 bases lay between the germline ends. In DNA form, the CDR3 reads TGCAGTGCTCGCCCTGAGACTAGTCAGCCCCAGCATTTT. Its translation is CSARPETSQPQHF.

The chain links TRBV2 to TRBJ2-5, with no clear D. Germline lookup yields CDR1 SNHLY and CDR2 FYNNEI. The CDR3 covers 14 residues. Trimming pared 7 bases from V and 1 base from J, leaving 13 bases between. CDR3 sequence: CASKATASQETQYF. The CDR3 DNA sequence: TGTGCCAGCAAAGCGACGGCATCCCAAGAGACCCAGTACTTC.

CDR3 sequence (DNA): TGTGCCAGCAGTATAACTACTAGCGGGAGAAGTCCCTACAATGAGCAGTTCTTC. This codes for CASSITTSGRSPYNEQFF. V gene TRBV27 combines with J gene TRBJ2-1; 11 bases line up with TRBD2. V lost 5 bases to trimming and J lost 2 bases; unmatched junction nucleotides: 11. CDR1 is MNHEY, CDR2 SMNVEV, per germline (reference sequence). There are 18 residues in the CDR3.

As for this clonotype: A junction boundary mismatches the germline segment, possibly from a read error. The chain employs TRBV25-1 and TRBJ2-5; D is perhaps TRBD1 (6 bases). Germline assignment: CDR1 MGHDK and CDR2 SYGVNS. The CDR3 is 13 amino acids. The CDR3 loop is CASSIPSADSSDF. Here the CDR3 DNA reads TGTGCCAGCAGTATCCCCTCAGCGGACAGTTCCGACTTC.

This sequence joins TRBV27 and TRBJ1-1, with a possible D match to TRBD1 (5 bases). Germline CDR1 reads MNHEY; CDR2 reads SMNVEV (reference sequence). V gave up 1 base and J gave up 3 bases, with 12 bases separating them. This CDR3 is built from 15 residues. The CDR3 DNA follows: TGTGCCAGCAGTTTATGGGCAGGGAGCGACACTGAAGCTTTCTTT. Protein sequence: CASSLWAGSDTEAFF.

The gene calls are TRBV28 and TRBJ2-2; D could derive from TRBD1 or TRBD2 (5 bases each). Trimming cost V 2 bases and J 4 bases, with 11 bases left between them. The CDR3 loop spans 15 amino acids. Germline-derived CDR1 and CDR2 are MDHEN and SYDVKM. CDR3 sequence reads: CASSLGTTITGELFF. The CDR3 DNA reads TGTGCCAGCAGTTTAGGGACCACAATCACCGGGGAGCTGTTTTTT.

V and J are TRBV7-8 and TRBJ1-4, with D perhaps TRBD1 (5 bases). CDR1 and CDR2 from the germline V gene are SGHVS and FQNEAQ. The CDR3 runs to 12 residues. Trimming cost V 3 bases and J 16 bases, with 15 bases left between them. CDR3 amino acids: CASSFYAGDPFF. The CDR3 nucleotides read TGTGCCAGCAGCTTTTATGCGGGGGATCCGTTTTTT.

The rearrangement joins TRBV19 to TRBJ1-1; the D is unclear. This CDR3 is built from 13 residues. V dropped 2 bases and J dropped 3 bases, with 7 bases sitting between them. Germline V lookup: CDR1 LNHDA, CDR2 SQIVND (reference sequence). CDR3 residues: CASSILFYTEAFF. In nucleotides, the CDR3 is TGTGCCAGTAGTATACTTTTCTACACTGAAGCTTTCTTT. The entire variable domain, with the rest obtained from reference TRBV19 and TRBJ1-1, is as follows: DGGITQSPKYLFRKEGQNVTLSCEQNLNHDAMYWYRQDPGQGLRLIYYSQIVNDFQKGDIAEGYSVSREKKESFPLTVTSAQKNPTAFYLCASSILFYTEAFFGQGTRLTVV.

This clonotype has only one observation. This chain uses TRBV24-1 with TRBJ2-5, with a tentative D call TRBD1 (6 bases). The CDR3 consists of 12 residues. Germline V gene lookup returns CDR1 KGHDR and CDR2 SFDVKD. Trimming cost V 7 bases and J 3 bases, with 8 bases left between them. The DNA for the CDR3 is TGTGCCACCAGGGACAGAAAAGAGACCCAGTACTTC. It translates to CATRDRKETQYF.

The rearrangement uses TRBV4-2 and TRBJ2-1, with unresolved D. This CDR3 contains 14 residues. Trimming pared 2 bases from V and 8 bases from J, leaving 13 bases between. The germline CDR1 and CDR2 sequences are LGHNA and YNFKEQ. This CDR3 reads CASSQPDLAYEQFF. In nucleotides, the CDR3 is TGTGCCAGCAGCCAACCCGATCTGGCCTATGAGCAGTTCTTC.

This chain uses TRBV7-9 with TRBJ2-3; D is possibly TRBD1 (6 bases). Trimming left V 0 bases short and J 7 bases short, with 8 bases between. This CDR3 contains 13 residues. Germline-derived CDR1 and CDR2 are SEHNR and FQNEAQ (reference sequence). The CDR3 region is CASSLAGTYTQYF. The CDR3 coding sequence is TGTGCCAGCAGCTTAGCAGGGACATATACGCAGTATTTT.

The chain has TRBV2 and TRBJ2-1; D unresolved. V lost 7 bases to trimming and J lost 9 bases, with 13 bases between them. Germline CDR1 SNHLY, CDR2 FYNNEI. CDR3 length equals 12 residues. CDR3 protein: CASIRTAGEQFF. CDR3 DNA: TGTGCCAGCATCCGAACTGCCGGTGAGCAGTTCTTC.

This rearrangement joins TRBV24-1 to TRBJ2-3; 9 bases fit TRBD2. This CDR3 comprises 16 residues. Germline CDR1 is KGHDR and CDR2 is SFDVKD. The trim removed 4 bases at V and 6 bases at J, leaving 10 bases unmatched. This CDR3 is CATSDRGGTSLDTQYF. DNA for the CDR3: TGTGCCACCAGTGACCGAGGCGGGACTAGCCTTGATACGCAGTATTTT.

The chain couples TRBV24-1 to TRBJ1-2; D is undetermined. Germline-derived CDR1 and CDR2 are KGHDR and SFDVKD. The CDR3 sequence is 14 residues long. Trimming removed 1 base at V and 1 base at J, with 6 bases between. As DNA, the CDR3 is TGTGCCACCAGTGATTTCGGAGTTAACTATGGCTACACCTTC. It is translated as CATSDFGVNYGYTF.

This rearrangement joins TRBV5-1 to TRBJ2-7; D gene uncertain. Germline-derived CDR1 and CDR2 are SGHRS and YFSETQ. CDR3 size: 13 residues. The V gene lost 4 bases and the J gene lost 3 bases, with 11 bases spanning the gap. The DNA of the CDR3 is TGCGCCAGCAGCCCGGGTGTGGGCTACGAGCAGTACTTC. The encoded protein is CASSPGVGYEQYF.

The J gene is TRBJ2-5, the V gene TRBV13; 8 bases align to TRBD2. Germline V lookup: CDR1 PRHDT, CDR2 FYEKMQ (reference sequence). V dropped 6 bases and J dropped 5; count of bases not matched to a gene: 5. CDR3 length: 13 amino acids. The CDR3 DNA sequence: TGTGCCAGCAGAGCGACTAGCGATGAGACCCAGTACTTC. It codes for CASRATSDETQYF.

The chain is built from TRBV20-1 and TRBJ2-5; TRBD2 agrees at 8 bases. V lost 3 bases and J lost 5; bases outside the gene matches: 8. The CDR3 sequence is 14 residues long. The germline gives CDR1 DFQATT, CDR2 SNEGSKA (reference sequence). The CDR3: CSASAGLDAETQYF. CDR3 DNA sequence: TGCAGTGCTAGTGCGGGACTAGATGCGGAGACCCAGTACTTC.

The chain has TRBV7-6 and TRBJ2-5, with a weak D call TRBD2 (6 bases). V was clipped by 2 bases and J by 3 bases, with 10 bases between them. The CDR3 is made up of 14 amino acids. Per germline, CDR1 SGHVS and CDR2 FNYEAQ. The CDR3 sequence is CASSLRLEEETQYF. The CDR3 region has the DNA TGTGCCAGCAGCTTAAGACTAGAAGAAGAGACCCAGTACTTC.

In this sample, this clonotype turned up a few times. The V gene is TRBV7-9, the J gene TRBJ2-7; D gene ambiguous. Germline lookup yields CDR1 SEHNR and CDR2 FQNEAQ (reference sequence). The CDR3 has 11 residues. With 5 bases removed from V and 2 bases from J, the gap between germline ends came to 4 bases. The CDR3 bases are TGTGCCAGCAGCGGGCCCTACGAGCAGTACGTC. It codes for CASSGPYEQYV.

This clonotype has more than one count but fewer than ten. J is TRBJ2-3 and V is TRBV13, with D possibly matching TRBD2 (6 bases). V shed 5 bases and J shed 2 bases, with 14 bases lying between them. CDR3 length equals 15 residues. Germline assignment: CDR1 PRHDT and CDR2 FYEKMQ (reference sequence). The CDR3 region is CASSGGIVVTDTQYF. DNA of the CDR3: TGTGCCAGCAGCGGAGGGATCGTAGTCACAGATACGCAGTATTTT.

This clonotype was counted between two and nine times. The CDR3 sequence is CACARGELEDGYTF. The CDR3 nucleotides read TGTGCCTGCGCACGGGGGGAGCTGGAGGATGGCTACACCTTC. The rearrangement joins TRBV18 to TRBJ1-2; TRBD1 is a possible D gene (5 bases). From germline, CDR1 is KGHSH and CDR2 LQKENI. With 11 bases removed from V and 6 bases from J, the gap between germline ends came to 22 bases. CDR3 length: 14 residues.